Listed here are 10 T cell receptor beta chains from one sample, sequenced in a study of T-cell reconstitution after alpha-beta-depleted transplantation in children. A TCRbeta library incorporating unique molecular identifiers was prepared. TCRdb reprocessed the PCR reads via MiXCR and lists one record per CDR3 protein. The sample holds approximately 640,000 distinct CDR3 sequences, 16% seen once. Sequences were derived from PBMCs from the stem cell graft donor, sampled from the stem cell graft. All receptors come from a human donor who donated a stem cell graft to a child with acute myeloid leukemia.

The chain recombines TRBV4-2 with TRBJ1-1, with D perhaps TRBD1 (6 bases). The V gene's germline CDR1 is LGHNA and CDR2 YNFKEQ. This CDR3 is built from 15 residues. V dropped 4 bases and J dropped 5 bases, with 17 bases sitting between them. For the CDR3, the DNA is TGTGCCAGCAGCCCGAACAGGGATGGTTGGACTGAAGCTTTCTTT. It yields the protein CASSPNRDGWTEAFF.

This clonotype was seen a few times. The V gene is TRBV12-3 or TRBV12-4, the J gene TRBJ1-4; no clear D. CDR3 size: 14 residues. Trimming took off 7 bases at V and 0 bases at J, with 9 bases between the two ends. CDR3 residues: CASTELATNEKLFF. The CDR3 nucleotides are TGTGCCAGCACCGAACTTGCAACTAATGAAAAACTGTTTTTT.

The rearrangement joins TRBV11-3 to TRBJ2-1; D unclear. Germline lookup yields CDR1 SGHNT and CDR2 YENEEA. V gave up 4 bases and J gave up 12 bases, with 13 bases separating them. This CDR3 contains 12 residues. CDR3: CASSSTLERQFF. The CDR3 DNA reads as TGTGCCAGCAGCTCGACCTTGGAGCGGCAGTTCTTC.

This chain joins TRBV29-1 and TRBJ2-3; 14 bases line up with TRBD2. The CDR3 sequence is 18 residues long. Trimming cost V 6 bases and J 2 bases; bases outside gene matches: 13. Germline-derived CDR1 and CDR2 are SQVTM and ANQGSEA. CDR3 DNA: TGCAGCGTGATGGGACTAGCGGGGGCCACGGGGCCCACAGATACGCAGTATTTT. This translates into CSVMGLAGATGPTDTQYF.

This clonotype was seen repeatedly, ten times or more. The CDR3 DNA sequence: TGCAGTGCTAGCGACTCCTACAATGAGCAGTTCTTC. This gives the protein CSASDSYNEQFF. The chain recombines TRBV20-1 with TRBJ2-1; D call uncertain. This CDR3 is 12 amino acids long. Trimming took off 3 bases at V and 0 bases at J, with 3 bases between the two ends. Germline V gives CDR1 DFQATT, CDR2 SNEGSKA (reference sequence).

This clonotype was seen many times. V is TRBV15 and J is TRBJ2-1, with TRBD1 matching 7 bases. The germline CDR1 and CDR2 sequences are LNHNV and YYDKDF (reference sequence). V lost 4 bases to trimming and J lost 6 bases; unmatched junction nucleotides: 3. The CDR3 sequence is 13 residues long. In DNA, the CDR3 is TGTGCCACCAGCATGGACAGGCCCAATGAGCAGTTCTTC. Translating gives CATSMDRPNEQFF.

In this sample, this clonotype turned up many times. This chain joins TRBV7-2 and TRBJ1-6; no clear D gene. The germline V gene has CDR1 SGHTA and CDR2 FQGNSA. This CDR3 spans 14 amino acids. Trimming left V 2 bases short and J 9 bases short, with 11 bases between. CDR3 DNA sequence: TGTGCCAGCAGCTTACGGCAGGTCGCTTCACCCCTCCACTTT. Translation: CASSLRQVASPLHF.

This clonotype was seen many times. DNA for the CDR3: TGCAGCGTTGAAGATTCCTTAACGGGGGGTACAGAGACCCAGTACTTC. Protein sequence: CSVEDSLTGGTETQYF. The chain joins TRBV29-1 to TRBJ2-5; 7 nucleotides match TRBD2. Germline-derived CDR1 and CDR2 are SQVTM and ANQGSEA. The CDR3 length is 16 residues. V was pared by 0 bases and J by 4 bases, with 11 bases of the junction left unmatched.

The V gene is TRBV5-1, the J gene TRBJ2-7; D is ambiguous. The V gene lost 0 bases and the J gene lost 4 bases, with 14 bases spanning the gap. Germline values: CDR1 SGHRS, CDR2 YFSETQ. CDR3 length: 15 residues. CDR3: CASSLEYIGRYEQYF. The CDR3 DNA is TGCGCCAGCAGCTTGGAGTACATCGGGCGGTACGAGCAGTACTTC.

This clonotype was detected only a few times. The rearrangement joins TRBV9 to TRBJ2-7, with 7 bases fitting TRBD1. The CDR3 has 15 residues. CDR1 and CDR2 from the germline V gene are SGDLS and YYNGEE. The V segment lost 2 bases and the J segment 3 bases; nucleotides outside the gene matches: 8. For the CDR3, the DNA is TGTGCCAGCAGCGTCCCACGACAGGGAAACTACGAGCAGTACGTC. It specifies CASSVPRQGNYEQYV.